Below are 17 T cell receptor beta chains sequenced from a single sample in a study of CXCR3-negative and CXCR3-positive naive CD8 T cells. It was by 5' RACE with UMI labels that the TRB cDNA libraries were prepared. TCRdb reprocessed the 5' RACE reads and reports one entry per CDR3 protein, with no DNA. In total, the table holds 69,000 or so distinct CDR3 sequences. Sequences were obtained from naive CXCR3- CD8+ T cells from blood. The subset was: CD45RO-CCR7+CD27+CD95- naive CD8+ T cells lacking CXCR3 (TNR3-). The origin of the receptors is a human donor in good health. Some clones in this sample may be carry-over from other donors' samples.

This chain links TRBV28 with TRBJ1-6. Germline assignment: CDR1 MDHEN and CDR2 SYDVKM. CDR3 size: 12 residues. The CDR3 sequence is CASSTNNSPLHF.

V gene TRBV14 combines with J gene TRBJ2-7; TCRdb indicates TRBD1, and absent DNA this call remains unverified. The germline CDR1 and CDR2 sequences are SGHDN and FVKESK. This CDR3 spans 15 amino acids. The CDR3 protein is CASSGGRAGAYEQYF.

CDR3: CASMLAGVGSSYNEQFF. The chain recombines TRBV5-1 with TRBJ2-1; no DNA is available, so the TRBD2 call from TCRdb remains unchecked. The CDR3 is made up of 17 amino acids. Germline V gives CDR1 SGHRS, CDR2 YFSETQ.

The chain has TRBV9 and TRBJ1-1; TCRdb proposes TRBD1, but this gene call is untestable without DNA. The CDR3 totals 16 residues. The germline gives CDR1 SGDLS, CDR2 YYNGEE. CDR3 amino acids: CASSVNPGQGNTEAFF.

This chain joins TRBV7-3 and TRBJ2-5. Germline V CDR1 and CDR2: SGHTA, FQGTGA. The CDR3 has 14 amino acids. The CDR3 loop reads CASSPEGFQETQYF.

The chain couples TRBV6-2 or TRBV6-3 to TRBJ2-1. Germline V CDR1 and CDR2: MNHEY, SVGEGT. CDR3 length equals 15 residues. Here the CDR3 reads CASSYSRGKDNEQFF.

The chain is built from TRBV29-1 and TRBJ2-1; no DNA is available, so the TRBD2 call from TCRdb remains unchecked. CDR3 length: 15 amino acids. The V gene's germline CDR1 is SQVTM and CDR2 ANQGSEA. CDR3 region: CSVEALAGGPNEQFF.

This rearrangement joins TRBV29-1 to TRBJ2-7; there is no DNA to check the TCRdb D call of TRBD1. Germline V CDR1 and CDR2: SQVTM, ANQGSEA. The CDR3 has 14 residues. This CDR3 reads CSTTEGVEGYEQYF.

The V call is TRBV14, the J call TRBJ2-5. Germline V gene sequence: CDR1 SGHDN, CDR2 FVKESK. The CDR3 covers 15 residues. The chain's CDR3 is CASSQEQRRQETQYF.

The chain employs TRBV27 and TRBJ2-1; TCRdb lists TRBD1, though no DNA is available to test this call. CDR3 length equals 15 residues. Per germline, CDR1 MNHEY and CDR2 SMNVEV (reference sequence). The CDR3: CASSLRAGADNEQFF.

The V and J genes are TRBV7-6 and TRBJ2-7; TCRdb names TRBD1, which stays unverified in the absence of DNA. The CDR3 runs to 14 residues. The germline V gene encodes CDR1 SGHVS and CDR2 FNYEAQ. The CDR3 loop is CASSLGGGYYEQYF.

The J gene is TRBJ2-1, the V gene TRBV6-5; TCRdb's D call of TRBD2 is untestable without DNA. Germline CDR1 and CDR2: MNHEY and SVGAGI. This CDR3 has 17 amino acids. The CDR3 reads CASRSSRLSGGANEQFF.

CDR3 sequence reads: CASSTGLTDTQYF. This chain uses TRBV5-6 with TRBJ2-3; as DNA is missing, the TRBD2 call by TCRdb cannot be tested. The CDR3 is 13 amino acids. Per the germline V gene, CDR1 is SGHDT and CDR2 is YYEEEE.

This sequence joins TRBV29-1 and TRBJ2-2. CDR1 is SQVTM and CDR2 is ANQGSEA in the germline V gene. The CDR3 has 15 residues. The CDR3 sequence is CSVVWLFANTGELFF.

The J gene is TRBJ2-7, the V gene TRBV12-3 or TRBV12-4; TCRdb reports TRBD2, a call that lacks DNA to check it against. CDR3 length equals 15 residues. This CDR3 reads CASSLGLTYEFEQYF.

This chain connects TRBV9 to TRBJ2-7. Germline V gene sequence: CDR1 SGDLS, CDR2 YYNGEE. The CDR3 contains 16 residues. The CDR3 protein is CASSADVTQGSYEQYF.

The V call is TRBV20-1, the J call TRBJ1-1. The CDR3 covers 12 residues. CDR1 is DFQATT, CDR2 SNEGSKA, per germline (reference sequence). This CDR3 reads CSVFNGNTEAFF.